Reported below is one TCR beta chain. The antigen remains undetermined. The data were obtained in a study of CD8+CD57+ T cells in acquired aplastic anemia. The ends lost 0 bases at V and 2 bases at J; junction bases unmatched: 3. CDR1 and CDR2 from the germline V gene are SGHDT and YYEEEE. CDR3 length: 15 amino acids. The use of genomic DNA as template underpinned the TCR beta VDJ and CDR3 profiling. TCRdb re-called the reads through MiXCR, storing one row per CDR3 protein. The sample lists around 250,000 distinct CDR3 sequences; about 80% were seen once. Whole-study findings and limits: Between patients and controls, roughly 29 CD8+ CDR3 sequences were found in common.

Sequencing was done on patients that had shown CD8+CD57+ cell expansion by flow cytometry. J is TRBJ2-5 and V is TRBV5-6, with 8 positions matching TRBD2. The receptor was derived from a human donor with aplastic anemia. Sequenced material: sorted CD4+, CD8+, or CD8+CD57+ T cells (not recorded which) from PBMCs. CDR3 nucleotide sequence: TGTGCCAGCAGCTTGGAGCGGGGGTCTCAAGAGACCCAGTACTTC. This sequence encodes CASSLERGSQETQYF.